Shown below are 12 T cell receptor beta chains from a single sample sequenced in a study of blood T cells in healthy people across ages. Then a second PCR, running roughly 6 to 12 cycles, was carried out with a sample-barcoded 5' primer and a J-beta primer mix. TCRdb independently ran MiXCR on the 5' RACE reads; one entry per CDR3 protein. The sample lists about 780,000 distinct CDR3 sequences; about 46% were seen once. Input material: blood. The receptors stem from an older man in good health.

The chain recombines TRBV3-1 with TRBJ2-3, with D possibly being TRBD2 (5 bases). The CDR3 runs 12 residues. V was clipped by 6 bases and J by 14 bases, with 18 bases between them. Germline V CDR1 and CDR2: LGHDT, YNNKEL (reference sequence). The CDR3 nucleotides read TGTGCCAGCAGACTCGGGGAGAGCCATCCGTATTTT. Protein: CASRLGESHPYF.

The rearrangement links TRBV18 to TRBJ2-7, with a tentative D call TRBD2 (6 bases). The better agreement between TRBJ2-4 and the DNA end casts doubt on the J call. The CDR3 is made up of 13 amino acids. CDR1 and CDR2 from the germline V gene are KGHSH and LQKENI. This chain's CDR3 is CAGAPTGEAIQYF. As DNA, the CDR3 is TGTGCCGGCGCACCAACGGGGGAGGCCATTCAGTACTTC.

This clonotype was counted between two and nine times. The chain employs TRBV5-1 and TRBJ1-2; D is perhaps TRBD1 (6 bases). V was trimmed by 4 bases and J by 6 bases, leaving 13 bases between them. The CDR3 has 13 residues. The germline CDR1 and CDR2 sequences are SGHRS and YFSETQ. CDR3 amino acids: CASSVEGHDGYTF. Here the CDR3 DNA reads TGCGCCAGCAGCGTGGAGGGACACGATGGCTACACCTTC.

This clonotype appeared a single time. The chain combines TRBV29-1 with TRBJ2-1; 12 positions match TRBD2. This CDR3 has 14 amino acids. The germline V gene encodes CDR1 SQVTM and CDR2 ANQGSEA. V lost 6 bases, J lost 6 bases, and 6 bases stayed unmatched. The CDR3 protein is CSVSTSGGCNEQFF. CDR3 nucleotides: TGCAGCGTCTCGACTAGCGGGGGCTGCAATGAGCAGTTCTTC.

The chain couples TRBV3-1 to TRBJ2-7; D may be TRBD1 (6 bases). Germline assignment: CDR1 LGHDT and CDR2 YNNKEL (reference sequence). V lost 4 bases and J lost 0, with 10 bases in between. This CDR3 is 14 amino acids long. The CDR3 sequence: CASSLWTVSYEQYF. The DNA of the CDR3 is TGTGCCAGCAGCCTCTGGACAGTCTCCTACGAGCAGTACTTC.

V gene TRBV27 combines with J gene TRBJ1-5; no reliable D call. V lost 4 bases and J 1 base, leaving 8 bases between the germline ends. CDR3 size: 14 residues. CDR1 and CDR2 from the germline V gene are MNHEY and SMNVEV (reference sequence). Written as DNA, the CDR3 is TGTGCCAGCAGTTATAAAGACAGCAATCAGCCCCAGCATTTT. Translation gives CASSYKDSNQPQHF.

In regard to this clonotype: A much larger clone is a single base away; this may be a read error. This chain uses TRBV15 with TRBJ2-5; D may be TRBD1 or TRBD2 (5 bases each). Trimming shortened V by 1 base and J by 3 bases, and 18 bases separated the two germline ends. This CDR3 has 17 amino acids. Germline CDR1 LNHNV, CDR2 YYDKDF (reference sequence). CDR3 loop: CATSRALRGPLEETQYF. DNA for the CDR3: TGTGCCACCAGCAGAGCTTTGAGGGGCCCCTTGGAAGAGACCCAGTACTTC. The whole variable domain, remainder taken from reference TRBV15 and TRBJ2-5, is DAMVIQNPRYQVTQFGKPVTLSCSQTLNHNVMYWYQQKSSQAPKLLFHYYDKDFNNEADTPDNFQSRRPNTSFCFLDIRSPGLGDTAMYLCATSRALRGPLEETQYFGPGTRLLVL.

The chain uses TRBV15 and TRBJ2-3; a weak D match, TRBD2 (6 bases). CDR1 LNHNV and CDR2 YYDKDF come from the germline V gene (reference sequence). Trimming removed 0 bases at V and 3 bases at J, with 13 bases between. This CDR3 region has 16 residues. CDR3 region: CATSRDRVLATDTQYF. CDR3 coding DNA: TGTGCCACCAGCAGAGATCGAGTACTAGCAACAGATACGCAGTATTTT.

This clonotype was counted at least ten times. CDR3 DNA: TGTGCCAGCGCCGCGAGGGAGGTAGATACGCAGTATTTT. Amino acid sequence: CASAAREVDTQYF. The chain links TRBV11-3 to TRBJ2-3; TRBD2 might be the D (6 bases). Trimming shortened V by 8 bases and J by 5 bases, and 14 bases separated the two germline ends. Per the germline V gene, CDR1 is SGHNT and CDR2 is YENEEA. This CDR3 is 13 amino acids long.

The CDR3 DNA sequence: TGCAGCGTTGGGGAGGGACAGCCCCAGCATTTT. Protein: CSVGEGQPQHF. V and J are TRBV29-1 and TRBJ1-5; no clear D gene. The germline V and J ends were trimmed by 4 bases and 7 bases, with 8 bases remaining between them. The CDR3 runs to 11 residues. The germline V gene encodes CDR1 SQVTM and CDR2 ANQGSEA.

This clonotype has just a few counts. The V and J genes are TRBV20-1 and TRBJ2-1; D unclear. This CDR3 comprises 14 residues. Trimming took 6 bases from V and 0 from J, leaving 12 bases between them. CDR1 and CDR2 from the germline V gene are DFQATT and SNEGSKA (reference sequence). CDR3 region: CSANTASSYNEQFF. CDR3 nucleotides: TGCAGTGCGAATACTGCCAGCTCCTACAATGAGCAGTTCTTC.

This clonotype was seen only a few times. The gene calls are TRBV2 and TRBJ2-1; 12 positions agree with TRBD2. Trimming removed 6 bases from V and 10 bases from J; junction bases left unmatched: 4. Germline V gives CDR1 SNHLY, CDR2 FYNNEI. This CDR3 region has 13 residues. The chain's CDR3 is CASRDGLAGEQFF. The CDR3, as DNA: TGTGCCAGCAGAGACGGACTAGCGGGGGAGCAGTTCTTC.